Below are 30 T cell receptor beta chains sequenced from a single sample in a study of T cells in Graves' hyperthyroidism and ophthalmopathy. Researchers took RNA transcripts and amplified the TCR beta CDR3 regions from them. HTBI primers drove first-round RT-PCR of the TCR CDR3. TCRdb re-analysed the multiplex PCR reads in MiXCR, keeping a single row per CDR3 protein. This table holds about 530,000 distinct CDR3 sequences, about a sixth found once. Material: blood. These receptors came from a woman aged 18-35 years with Graves' ophthalmopathy.

This clonotype was counted ten times or more. The V call is TRBV20-1, the J call TRBJ2-1, with 7 bases lining up with TRBD2. The CDR3 is made up of 16 amino acids. Germline CDR1 is DFQATT and CDR2 is SNEGSKA (reference sequence). V shed 1 base, J shed 0 bases, and the junction held 6 bases outside the gene matches. CDR3 in amino acids: CSARVPGGYSYNEQFF. DNA of the CDR3: TGCAGTGCTAGAGTCCCCGGGGGGTACTCCTACAATGAGCAGTTCTTC.

This clonotype was counted ten times or more. V and J are TRBV12-3 or TRBV12-4 and TRBJ2-1; no clear D. The CDR3 runs to 13 residues. The V end lost 6 bases, the J end lost 7 bases, and 13 bases lay between the germline ends. CDR3 loop: CASRANSGNEQFF. The CDR3, as DNA: TGTGCCAGCAGGGCCAACTCTGGTAATGAGCAGTTCTTC.

V is TRBV6-6 and J is TRBJ2-7; D remains unclear. V was cut by 0 bases and J by 2 bases, with 11 bases left in between. The germline V gene has CDR1 MNHNY and CDR2 SVGAGI (reference sequence). This CDR3 region has 15 residues. CDR3 sequence reads: CASSYSSGPAYEQYF. Written as DNA, the CDR3 is TGTGCCAGCAGTTACTCGTCCGGGCCAGCCTACGAGCAGTACTTC.

A few counts support this clonotype. V gene TRBV4-2 combines with J gene TRBJ1-1, with a possible D match to TRBD1 (5 bases). The CDR3 extends over 14 amino acids. V was trimmed by 1 base and J by 1 base, leaving 7 bases between them. Germline-derived CDR1 and CDR2 are LGHNA and YNFKEQ. Here the CDR3 reads CASSQGDGNTEAFF. The CDR3 DNA reads TGTGCCAGCAGCCAAGGGGACGGGAACACTGAAGCTTTCTTT.

This clonotype came up many times. The rearrangement joins TRBV7-2 to TRBJ1-2; 12 bases fit TRBD1. There are 16 residues in the CDR3. With 5 bases clipped from V and 8 bases from J, the junction kept 12 bases outside the gene matches. Germline loops: CDR1 SGHTA, CDR2 FQGNSA. The CDR3 region is CASSPRDRGRVGGYTF. In DNA form, the CDR3 reads TGTGCCAGCAGCCCAAGGGACAGGGGGCGGGTTGGAGGCTACACCTTC. Using reference TRBV7-2 and TRBJ1-2 for the parts outside the CDR3, the full variable domain is GAGVSQSPSNKVTEKGKDVELRCDPISGHTALYWYRQSLGQGLEFLIYFQGNSAPDKSGLPSDRFSAERTGGSVSTLTIQRTQQEDSAVYLCASSPRDRGRVGGYTFGSGTRLTVV.

The rearrangement uses TRBV9 and TRBJ2-7, with D maybe TRBD1 (6 bases). The CDR3 length is 15 residues. Germline V gene sequence: CDR1 SGDLS, CDR2 YYNGEE. Trimming stripped 0 bases from V and 3 bases from J, with 13 bases between. The CDR3 region is CASSVGGDTCYEQYF. In DNA, the CDR3 is TGTGCCAGCAGCGTAGGAGGGGACACCTGCTACGAGCAGTACTTC.

This clonotype was detected ten times or more. V is TRBV30 and J is TRBJ2-1, with TRBD1 matching 9 bases. Germline V gene lookup returns CDR1 GTSNPN and CDR2 SVGIG (reference sequence). This CDR3 is built from 14 residues. The ends lost 2 bases at V and 9 bases at J; junction bases unmatched: 8. For the CDR3, the DNA is TGTGCCTGGAGTACAGGGGGCGTTTCTCGTGAGCAGTTCTTC. Translating it yields CAWSTGGVSREQFF.

The sample holds many counts of this clonotype. The V gene is TRBV29-1, the J gene TRBJ2-5, with D possibly TRBD2 on 6 matching bases. Germline V lookup: CDR1 SQVTM, CDR2 ANQGSEA. V gave up 3 bases and J gave up 5 bases, with 13 bases separating them. The CDR3 extends over 13 amino acids. The CDR3 sequence: CSVEGGMGETQYF. CDR3 coding DNA: TGCAGCGTTGAGGGCGGGATGGGGGAGACCCAGTACTTC.

This clonotype appeared many times. This chain uses TRBV7-2 with TRBJ1-6; a weak D match, TRBD1 (6 bases). The V gene lost 7 bases and the J gene lost 7 bases, with 17 bases spanning the gap. Germline V CDR1 and CDR2: SGHTA, FQGNSA. The CDR3 sequence is 15 residues long. The CDR3 loop reads CASTEDSEANSPLHF. For the CDR3, the DNA is TGTGCCAGCACCGAGGACAGTGAAGCGAATTCACCCCTCCACTTT.

The V call is TRBV25-1, the J call TRBJ2-1; tentative D call: TRBD2 (6 bases). The CDR3 is 15 amino acids. Per the germline V gene, CDR1 is MGHDK and CDR2 is SYGVNS. Trimming removed 4 bases from V and 8 bases from J, with 18 bases in between. DNA for the CDR3: TGTGCCAGCAGTGCCTCTCCCCGGGGAGGTTATGAGCAGTTCTTC. Protein product: CASSASPRGGYEQFF.

This clonotype was found many times. J is TRBJ1-2 and V is TRBV7-9; TRBD1 might be the D (6 bases). Germline V gene lookup returns CDR1 SEHNR and CDR2 FQNEAQ (reference sequence). CDR3 size: 16 residues. V was pared by 5 bases and J by 1 base, with 17 bases between. CDR3 bases: TGTGCCAGCAGCGGTCCGGTGACAGGCCTTAACTATGGCTACACCTTC. The encoded protein is CASSGPVTGLNYGYTF.

This clonotype occurred a few times. This chain connects TRBV29-1 to TRBJ1-2; D is uncertain. V was pared by 2 bases and J by 6 bases, with 4 bases between. Per the germline V gene, CDR1 is SQVTM and CDR2 is ANQGSEA. There are 10 residues in the CDR3. The CDR3 bases are TGCAGCGTTGAAACGGATGGCTACACCTTC. It specifies CSVETDGYTF.

This clonotype was seen ten or more times. The chain recombines TRBV28 with TRBJ1-6; 7 bases map to TRBD1. Germline trimming cut 2 bases from V and 4 bases from J; bases unmatched to any gene: 5. CDR1 MDHEN and CDR2 SYDVKM come from the germline V gene. CDR3 length: 16 residues. In nucleotides, the CDR3 is TGTGCCAGCAGTTTAGCGCCGGGACAGTATAATTCACCCCTCCACTTT. This encodes CASSLAPGQYNSPLHF.

This rearrangement joins TRBV10-3 to TRBJ1-2, with D perhaps TRBD1 (5 bases). Looked up from germline, CDR1 is ENHRY and CDR2 is SYGVKD. With 2 bases removed from V and 4 bases from J, the gap between germline ends came to 11 bases. CDR3 length equals 14 residues. In nucleotides, the CDR3 is TGTGCCATCAGTGAGCGGGTTGGGACCTATGGCTACACCTTC. Amino acid sequence: CAISERVGTYGYTF.

A remark on this clonotype: A much larger clone sits a single nucleotide away, making a read error possible. The chain combines TRBV20-1 with TRBJ2-3; 9 bases are a match to TRBD2. The CDR3 has 15 amino acids. The V gene's germline CDR1 is DFQATT and CDR2 SNEGSKA (reference sequence). CDR3 in amino acids: CRAGGGRGGRNTQYF. CDR3 DNA sequence: TGCAGGGCGGGGGGGGGCAGGGGGGGTAGAAATACGCAGTATTTT.

This clonotype was detected ten times or more. Written as DNA, the CDR3 is TGTGCCAGCAGCTTAGGTCACAAAGAGACCCAGTACTTC. Protein: CASSLGHKETQYF. The rearrangement links TRBV7-2 to TRBJ2-5; D remains ambiguous. The CDR3 covers 13 residues. Trimming removed 1 base at V and 3 bases at J, with 6 bases between. CDR1 is SGHTA and CDR2 is FQGNSA in the germline V gene.

This clonotype has ten or more counts. The gene calls are TRBV20-1 and TRBJ1-2; D is unresolved. CDR1 and CDR2 from the germline V gene are DFQATT and SNEGSKA (reference sequence). The CDR3 covers 12 residues. Trimming stripped 0 bases from V and 6 bases from J, with 8 bases between. CDR3 DNA: TGCAGTGCTAGAGATTCCGGGAATGGCTACACCTTC. Its protein product is CSARDSGNGYTF.

This clonotype was detected ten times or more. The gene calls are TRBV5-1 and TRBJ1-1, with no clear D. This CDR3 comprises 14 residues. Trimming left V 2 bases short and J 0 bases short, with 8 bases between. Germline CDR1 is SGHRS and CDR2 is YFSETQ. The CDR3 region has the DNA TGCGCCAGCAGCTTTCGGGAAATGAACACTGAAGCTTTCTTT. It translates to CASSFREMNTEAFF.

Many counts were recorded for this clonotype. The chain has TRBV5-1 and TRBJ1-2, with D perhaps TRBD1 (6 bases). The V gene lost 0 bases and the J gene lost 4 bases, with 16 bases spanning the gap. CDR1 and CDR2 (germline): SGHRS, YFSETQ. The CDR3 length is 16 residues. DNA for the CDR3: TGCGCCAGCAGCTTGGAAACGAACAGGGCTACCTATGGCTACACCTTC. This sequence encodes CASSLETNRATYGYTF.

The sample holds many counts of this clonotype. The V gene is TRBV5-1, the J gene TRBJ2-7, with a weak D call TRBD1 (6 bases). Germline V gives CDR1 SGHRS, CDR2 YFSETQ. The CDR3 consists of 15 residues. Trimming shortened V by 4 bases and J by 7 bases, and 21 bases separated the two germline ends. The CDR3 DNA follows: TGCGCCAGCAGCCCACCGGGACAATCTCTTTCAGAGCAGTACTTC. It codes for CASSPPGQSLSEQYF.

The J gene is TRBJ1-1, the V gene TRBV12-3 or TRBV12-4, with 12 bases identical to TRBD1. This CDR3 is 18 amino acids long. Losses at the gene ends were 0 bases for V and 4 bases for J; bases not matched to a gene: 9. CDR3 sequence: CASSLAGDRGLLITEAFF. The CDR3 nucleotides are TGTGCCAGCAGTTTAGCGGGGGACAGGGGGCTTCTTATCACTGAAGCTTTCTTT.

The table lists this clonotype with many counts. The chain combines TRBV28 with TRBJ2-1, with 10 positions matching TRBD2. The CDR3 runs to 18 residues. The V gene's germline CDR1 is MDHEN and CDR2 SYDVKM. With 5 bases clipped from V and 1 base from J, the junction kept 11 bases outside the gene matches. The CDR3 coding sequence is TGTGCCAGCAGTGCCGAGGAAGCGGGGGGGTCTTCCTACAATGAGCAGTTCTTC. This gives the protein CASSAEEAGGSSYNEQFF.

In its sample, this clonotype was seen many times. One junction end does not reproduce the germline sequence, and a read error may be involved. The chain recombines TRBV7-2 with TRBJ2-5; 7 bases line up with TRBD2. This CDR3 is built from 15 residues. Germline loops: CDR1 SGHTA, CDR2 FQGNSA. Written as DNA, the CDR3 is TGTGCCAGCAGCTTAGCGCCTAGCGGCCAAGGGACCCAGTACTTC. Protein sequence: CASSLAPSGQGTQYF.

In this sample, this clonotype turned up many times. The chain recombines TRBV6-1 with TRBJ2-1; the D gene is possibly TRBD2 (7 bases). The CDR3 contains 17 residues. V dropped 2 bases and J dropped 9 bases, with 23 bases sitting between them. CDR1 MNHNS and CDR2 SASEGT come from the germline V gene. The CDR3 region is CASSERGRGFWTAEQFF. CDR3 in DNA: TGTGCCAGCAGTGAAAGGGGGAGGGGATTTTGGACGGCTGAGCAGTTCTTC.

This clonotype was detected ten times or more. This rearrangement joins TRBV5-1 to TRBJ2-7, with a possible D match to TRBD1 (6 bases). Germline V gene lookup returns CDR1 SGHRS and CDR2 YFSETQ. The germline V and J ends were trimmed by 0 bases and 4 bases, with 14 bases remaining between them. The CDR3 runs to 15 residues. The CDR3 loop is CASSLGTAIGYEQYF. The CDR3 DNA sequence: TGCGCCAGCAGCTTGGGGACAGCGATTGGTTACGAGCAGTACTTC. Combining the CDR3 with reference TRBV5-1 and TRBJ2-7 gives the whole variable domain KAGVTQTPRYLIKTRGQQVTLSCSPISGHRSVSWYQQTPGQGLQFLFEYFSETQRNKGNFPGRFSGRQFSNSRSEMNVSTLELGDSALYLCASSLGTAIGYEQYFGPGTRLTVT.

This clonotype was seen a handful of times. The gene calls are TRBV30 and TRBJ1-6, with 7 bases fitting TRBD1. Germline V gives CDR1 GTSNPN, CDR2 SVGIG (reference sequence). This CDR3 is 15 amino acids long. Trimming cost V 0 bases and J 6 bases; bases outside gene matches: 5. CDR3 residues: CAWSVGDSINSPLHF. The CDR3 DNA sequence: TGTGCCTGGAGTGTTGGGGACAGCATTAATTCACCCCTCCACTTT.

The chain uses TRBV12-3 or TRBV12-4 and TRBJ2-4; D is tentatively TRBD1 or TRBD2 (6 bases each). The germline V and J ends were trimmed by 6 bases and 0 bases, with 21 bases remaining between them. The CDR3 is made up of 18 amino acids. CDR3 DNA sequence: TGTGCCAGCAGCTTGGGGGGCAGGGGTCTACTAGCCAAAAACATTCAGTACTTC. Protein: CASSLGGRGLLAKNIQYF.

This clonotype was found a few times. The gene calls are TRBV19 and TRBJ1-1; D ambiguous. Germline-derived CDR1 and CDR2 are LNHDA and SQIVND (reference sequence). Trimming removed 6 bases at V and 4 bases at J, with 12 bases between. CDR3 length: 13 amino acids. The CDR3 DNA is TGTGCCAGTAGAAAGGGTGGCGGCACTGAAGCTTTCTTT. Amino acid sequence: CASRKGGGTEAFF.

In this sample, this clonotype turned up a few times. The J gene is TRBJ2-1, the V gene TRBV29-1, with a possible D match to TRBD2 (5 bases). Trimming stripped 4 bases from V and 8 bases from J, with 12 bases between. Germline values: CDR1 SQVTM, CDR2 ANQGSEA. The CDR3 has 12 residues. The CDR3 here is CSVAGVVDEQFF. The DNA of the CDR3 is TGCAGCGTTGCCGGGGTCGTGGATGAGCAGTTCTTC.

The J gene is TRBJ2-3, the V gene TRBV6-2 or TRBV6-3; 7 bases agree with TRBD2. V shed 6 bases and J 6 bases; nucleotides not matched to a gene: 9. This CDR3 spans 14 amino acids. Looked up from germline, CDR1 is MNHEY and CDR2 is SVGEGT. CDR3 nucleotide sequence: TGTGCCAGCAGGCCTCGGACTAGTTTCGATACGCAGTATTTT. This translates into CASRPRTSFDTQYF.